The clone carrying this T cell receptor (beta chain) was detected only a few times. The entry originates in a study of identical twins. This CDR3 spans 16 amino acids. CDR1 is KGHDR, CDR2 SFDVKD, per germline. Trimming took 0 bases from V and 2 from J, leaving 9 bases between them. TCRdb independently ran MiXCR on the 5' RACE reads; one entry per CDR3 protein. The sample lists about 570,000 distinct CDR3 sequences, 9.6% occurring once. These data also featured in a second study, about yellow fever vaccine responses in identical twins.

The chain combines TRBV24-1 with TRBJ2-2; weak D call: TRBD2 (6 bases). This sequence originates from a woman in her late teens or twenties in good health. Input material: PBMCs. As DNA, the CDR3 is TGTGCCACCAGTGATTTGAGGGACTTTAACACCGGGGAGCTGTTTTTT. Its protein is CATSDLRDFNTGELFF.